This T cell receptor (beta chain) emerged from a study of blood T cell repertoires in COVID-19. Turning to the study itself: Collection of acute and convalescent COVID-19 samples took place in the United States, Italy and Spain. Sources were T cells, B-cell-depleted T cells, or PBMCs; the material itself was cDNA or gDNA.

Germline V lookup: CDR1 MNHEY, CDR2 SVGAGI. With 6 bases clipped from V and 4 bases from J, the junction kept 2 bases outside the gene matches. The CDR3 spans 14 residues. In its sample, this clone was seen once. Participants' reported clinical history set cohort assignment. Libraries were prepared by immunoSEQ multiplex PCR; TCRdb keeps only in-frame clonotypes and omits some of them. The sample has about 270,000 clones, over 80% seen once; the top ten hold about 4%. The source of this sequence is a woman between 25 and 40 years old with acute COVID-19. The chain carries TRBV6-5 and TRBJ2-1; 11 bases align to TRBD2. Source material: PBMCs or T cells enriched from blood (not recorded which). This chain's CDR3 is CASRGLAEYNEQFF. The CDR3 nucleotides read TGTGCCAGCAGGGGACTAGCGGAGTACAATGAGCAGTTCTTC.